One and the same sample provided the 14 T cell receptor beta chains below, sequenced in a study of OX40 agonist ivuxolimab in advanced cancers. Library prep was done by the immunoSEQ multiplex PCR assay. TCRdb limited this immuneACCESS table to in-frame rearrangements with V and J called. A share of clones is missing; checked studies link under half to unresolved V genes, and the rest is unexplained. This sample is represented by tens of thousands of clones; roughly nine tenths of them were singletons. The ten biggest clones cover 13% to 15% of the sample. The input for sequencing was CD4+ or CD8+ T cells sorted from blood, taken in a trial of the OX40 agonist ivuxolimab. The source of these receptors is an adult with an advanced solid tumor such as melanoma, head and neck, liver or kidney cancer.

V usage is TRBV11-2 and J usage is TRBJ2-6, with 8 positions matching TRBD2. V shed 5 bases and J 0 bases; nucleotides not matched to a gene: 6. The CDR3 length is 17 residues. From germline, CDR1 is SGHAT and CDR2 FQNNGV. CDR3 protein: CASSPGGGGSGANVLTF. In nucleotides, the CDR3 is TGTGCCAGCAGCCCGGGGGGGGGCGGCTCTGGGGCCAACGTCCTGACTTTC.

The genes are TRBV27 and TRBJ2-3; 8 nucleotides align to TRBD2. The CDR3 totals 13 residues. With V trimmed by 8 bases and J by 4 bases, 5 bases remained unmatched. Germline V CDR1 and CDR2: MNHEY, SMNVEV (reference sequence). In DNA form, the CDR3 reads TGTGCCAGCTCACGGGGGGGAGCAGATACGCAGTATTTT. This translates into CASSRGGADTQYF.

The chain is built from TRBV5-1 and TRBJ2-7; 14 nucleotides agree with TRBD2. Germline CDR1 SGHRS, CDR2 YFSETQ. This CDR3 is 16 amino acids long. The junction had 3 bases not matched to a gene; V was cut back by 0 bases and J by 4 bases. The CDR3 reads CASSLGRTSGRYEQYF. CDR3 DNA sequence: TGCGCCAGCAGCTTGGGACGGACTAGCGGGAGGTACGAGCAGTACTTC.

The V gene is TRBV7-9, the J gene TRBJ2-1; a weak D match, TRBD1 (6 bases). V was cut by 5 bases and J by 0 bases, with 14 bases left in between. Germline loops: CDR1 SEHNR, CDR2 FQNEAQ (reference sequence). There are 16 residues in the CDR3. CDR3 bases: TGTGCCAGCAGCACCCGGGAAGGGGGCTCCTACAATGAGCAGTTCTTC. This gives the protein CASSTREGGSYNEQFF.

The rearrangement joins TRBV7-9 to TRBJ1-4; possibly TRBD1 for D (6 bases). Germline assignment: CDR1 SEHNR and CDR2 FQNEAQ (reference sequence). V was clipped by 4 bases and J by 8 bases, with 17 bases between them. This CDR3 spans 15 amino acids. CDR3 nucleotide sequence: TGTGCCAGCAGCTCACTACAGGGAAGTTCGGAAAAACTGTTTTTT. Its translation: CASSSLQGSSEKLFF.

The chain combines TRBV5-4 with TRBJ1-1, with 7 bases lining up with TRBD1. The CDR3 sequence is 14 residues long. The V gene's germline CDR1 is SGHNT and CDR2 YYREEE (reference sequence). The V gene end was trimmed by 0 bases and the J gene end by 2 bases; junction bases not matched to a gene: 1. The CDR3 sequence: CASSLGDSNTEAFF. The CDR3 DNA follows: TGTGCCAGCAGCTTGGGGGACAGCAACACTGAAGCTTTCTTT.

The genes are TRBV19 and TRBJ1-2; the D gene is possibly TRBD1 (6 bases). The CDR3 is 15 amino acids. V was cut by 5 bases and J by 4 bases, with 17 bases left in between. Germline CDR1 reads LNHDA; CDR2 reads SQIVND (reference sequence). The CDR3 sequence is CASSSRTVPGYGYTF. For the CDR3, the DNA is TGTGCCAGTAGTTCCCGGACAGTTCCGGGCTATGGCTACACCTTC.

This chain links TRBV9 with TRBJ2-7, with D uncertain. V shed 0 bases and J shed 6 bases, with 10 bases lying between them. Germline V gives CDR1 SGDLS, CDR2 YYNGEE. The CDR3 totals 13 residues. The CDR3 bases are TGTGCCAGCAGCGTAGTAGGTGTGGGCGAGCAGTACTTC. It is translated as CASSVVGVGEQYF.

This rearrangement joins TRBV9 to TRBJ2-7, with D maybe TRBD2 (5 bases). The CDR3 is 14 residues long. Trimming stripped 0 bases from V and 1 base from J, with 8 bases between. The V gene's germline CDR1 is SGDLS and CDR2 YYNGEE. The CDR3 loop is CASSVEGGSYEQYF. In DNA form, the CDR3 reads TGTGCCAGCAGCGTAGAAGGCGGGTCCTACGAGCAGTACTTC. Filled out from reference TRBV9 and TRBJ2-7, the complete variable domain reads DSGVTQTPKHLITATGQRVTLRCSPRSGDLSVYWYQQSLDQGLQFLIQYYNGEERAKGNILERFSAQQFPDLHSELNLSSLELGDSALYFCASSVEGGSYEQYFGPGTRLTVT.

V gene TRBV5-1 combines with J gene TRBJ2-4; 10 bases map to TRBD1. Germline CDR1 reads SGHRS; CDR2 reads YFSETQ. The CDR3 sequence is 10 residues long. The V segment lost 4 bases and the J segment 15 bases; nucleotides outside the gene matches: 1. The CDR3 is CASSGDRGYF. The CDR3, as DNA: TGCGCCAGCAGCGGGGACAGGGGGTACTTC.

As concerns this clone: This sample includes further DNA sequences coding for the same CDR3. The V gene is TRBV27, the J gene TRBJ2-1; possibly TRBD1 for D (6 bases). Trimming left V 4 bases short and J 10 bases short, with 14 bases between. This CDR3 region has 13 residues. Per germline, CDR1 MNHEY and CDR2 SMNVEV (reference sequence). CDR3 residues: CASSYRAGREQFF. CDR3 in DNA: TGTGCCAGCAGTTACAGGGCGGGTCGGGAGCAGTTCTTC.

CDR3: CATSNPLEETQYF. DNA for the CDR3: TGTGCCACCAGCAATCCGCTGGAAGAGACCCAGTACTTC. The chain uses TRBV15 and TRBJ2-5; no clear D gene. The V end lost 4 bases, the J end lost 3 bases, and 9 bases lay between the germline ends. The CDR3 runs 13 residues. Germline V gene lookup returns CDR1 LNHNV and CDR2 YYDKDF (reference sequence).

This chain uses TRBV5-4 with TRBJ2-7; tentative D call: TRBD1 (5 bases). This CDR3 has 14 amino acids. From germline, CDR1 is SGHNT and CDR2 YYREEE (reference sequence). Trimming cost V 2 bases and J 1 base, with 10 bases left between them. CDR3 in amino acids: CASSFGAGSYEQYF. CDR3 sequence (DNA): TGTGCCAGCAGCTTCGGAGCAGGGTCCTACGAGCAGTACTTC. The variable domain in full, with the rest retrieved from reference TRBV5-4 and TRBJ2-7, is ETGVTQSPTHLIKTRGQQVTLRCSSQSGHNTVSWYQQALGQGPQFIFQYYREEENGRGNFPPRFSGLQFPNYSSELNVNALELDDSALYLCASSFGAGSYEQYFGPGTRLTVT.

V usage is TRBV9 and J usage is TRBJ2-3; D perhaps matches TRBD2 (6 bases). The V gene lost 0 bases and the J gene lost 1 base, with 9 bases spanning the gap. Germline values: CDR1 SGDLS, CDR2 YYNGEE. CDR3 length: 15 amino acids. CDR3: CASSVAGVRTDTQYF. Written as DNA, the CDR3 is TGTGCCAGCAGCGTAGCGGGGGTTCGCACAGATACGCAGTATTTT. Filled out from reference TRBV9 and TRBJ2-3, the complete variable domain reads DSGVTQTPKHLITATGQRVTLRCSPRSGDLSVYWYQQSLDQGLQFLIQYYNGEERAKGNILERFSAQQFPDLHSELNLSSLELGDSALYFCASSVAGVRTDTQYFGPGTRLTVL.